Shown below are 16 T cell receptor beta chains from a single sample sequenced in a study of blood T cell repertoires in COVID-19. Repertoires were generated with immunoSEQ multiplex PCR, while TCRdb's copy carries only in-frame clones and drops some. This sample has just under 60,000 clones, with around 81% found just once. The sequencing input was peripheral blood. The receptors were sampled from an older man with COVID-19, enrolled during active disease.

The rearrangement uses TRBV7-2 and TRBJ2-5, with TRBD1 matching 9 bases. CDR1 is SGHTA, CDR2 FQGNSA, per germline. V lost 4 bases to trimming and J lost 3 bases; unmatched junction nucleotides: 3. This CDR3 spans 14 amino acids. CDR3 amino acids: CASSSRTGEETQYF. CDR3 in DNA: TGTGCCAGCAGCTCCCGGACAGGGGAAGAGACCCAGTACTTC.

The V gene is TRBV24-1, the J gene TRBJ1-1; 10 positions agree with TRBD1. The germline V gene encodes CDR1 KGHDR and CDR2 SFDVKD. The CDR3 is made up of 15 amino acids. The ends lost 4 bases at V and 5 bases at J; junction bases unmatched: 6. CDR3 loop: CATSESDRGRTEAFF. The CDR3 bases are TGTGCCACCAGTGAGTCGGACAGGGGGAGAACTGAAGCTTTCTTT.

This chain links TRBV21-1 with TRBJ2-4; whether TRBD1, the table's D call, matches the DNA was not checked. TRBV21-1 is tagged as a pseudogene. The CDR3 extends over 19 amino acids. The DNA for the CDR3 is TGTGCCAGCAACAAGGCTCGGACAGGGAACCCACTAGCCAAAAACATTCAGTACTTC. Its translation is CASNKARTGNPLAKNIQYF.

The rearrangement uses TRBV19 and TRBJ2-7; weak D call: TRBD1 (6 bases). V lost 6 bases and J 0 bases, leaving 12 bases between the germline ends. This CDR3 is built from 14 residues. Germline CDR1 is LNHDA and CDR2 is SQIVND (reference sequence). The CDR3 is CASSSQGDSYEQYF. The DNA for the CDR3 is TGTGCCAGTAGCTCACAGGGAGACTCCTACGAGCAGTACTTC.

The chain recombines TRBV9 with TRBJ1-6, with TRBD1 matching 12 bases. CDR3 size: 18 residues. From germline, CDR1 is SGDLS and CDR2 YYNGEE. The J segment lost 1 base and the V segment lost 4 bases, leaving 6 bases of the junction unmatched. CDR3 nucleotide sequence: TGTGCCAGCAGCCCGGGGACAGGGGGCGGGTCCTATAATTCACCCCTCCACTTT. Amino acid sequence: CASSPGTGGGSYNSPLHF.

CDR3 residues: CASSLPGRGDGYTF. The CDR3 nucleotides are TGTGCCAGTAGTTTGCCCGGCAGGGGCGATGGCTACACCTTC. The chain joins TRBV19 to TRBJ1-2; a weak D match, TRBD1 (6 bases). The CDR3 totals 14 residues. Trimming left V 5 bases short and J 6 bases short, with 16 bases between. From germline, CDR1 is LNHDA and CDR2 SQIVND (reference sequence).

The CDR3 region is CASSGRTGPNQPQHF. In DNA, the CDR3 is TGTGCCAGCAGCGGACGGACAGGGCCAAATCAGCCCCAGCATTTT. The chain has TRBV2 and TRBJ1-5, with 8 nucleotides matching TRBD1. The CDR3 sequence is 15 residues long. After removal of 6 bases from V and 4 bases from J, the junction contained 8 bases not matched to a gene. Germline CDR1 reads SNHLY; CDR2 reads FYNNEI. Based on the CDR3 plus reference TRBV2 and TRBJ1-5, the full variable domain is EPEVTQTPSHQVTQMGQEVILRCVPISNHLYFYWYRQILGQKVEFLVSFYNNEISEKSEIFDDQFSVERPDGSNFTLKIRSTKLEDSAMYFCASSGRTGPNQPQHFGDGTRLSIL.

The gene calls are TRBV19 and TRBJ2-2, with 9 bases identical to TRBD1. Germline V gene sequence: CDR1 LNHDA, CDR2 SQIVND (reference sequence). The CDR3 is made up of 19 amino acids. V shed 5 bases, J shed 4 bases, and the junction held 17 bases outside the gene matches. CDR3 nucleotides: TGTGCCAGTAGTCCCGCCCGGGACAGGGTTCTGACGGGCACCGGGGAGCTGTTTTTT. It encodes CASSPARDRVLTGTGELFF.

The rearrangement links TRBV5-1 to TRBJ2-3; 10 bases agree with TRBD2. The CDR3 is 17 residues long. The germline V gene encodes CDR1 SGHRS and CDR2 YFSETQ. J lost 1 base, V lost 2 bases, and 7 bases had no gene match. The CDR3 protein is CASSLLRTSGGTDTQYF. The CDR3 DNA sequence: TGCGCCAGCAGCTTACTCCGTACTAGCGGGGGCACAGATACGCAGTATTTT.

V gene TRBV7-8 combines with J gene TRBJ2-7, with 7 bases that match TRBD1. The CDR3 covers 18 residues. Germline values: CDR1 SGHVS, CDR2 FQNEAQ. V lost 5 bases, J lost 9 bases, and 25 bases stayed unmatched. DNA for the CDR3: TGTGCCAGCAGCGCTAGTGCAACAATGAGACTCAGGGGGAGAGGGCAGTACTTC. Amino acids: CASSASATMRLRGRGQYF.

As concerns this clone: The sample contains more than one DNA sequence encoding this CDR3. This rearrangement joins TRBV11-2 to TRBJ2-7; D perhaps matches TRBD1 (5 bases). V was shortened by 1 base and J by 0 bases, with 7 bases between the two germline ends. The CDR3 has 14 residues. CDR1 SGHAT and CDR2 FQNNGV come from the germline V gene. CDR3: CASSLADSSYEQYF. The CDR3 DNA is TGTGCCAGCAGCTTAGCCGACAGCTCCTACGAGCAGTACTTC.

This CDR3 is CASSLGSLNTEAFF. Written as DNA, the CDR3 is TGCGCCAGCAGCTTGGGTAGCCTGAACACTGAAGCTTTCTTT. The chain carries TRBV5-1 and TRBJ1-1; D gene uncertain. V gave up 0 bases and J gave up 0 bases, with 6 bases separating them. This CDR3 spans 14 amino acids. Germline V gives CDR1 SGHRS, CDR2 YFSETQ.

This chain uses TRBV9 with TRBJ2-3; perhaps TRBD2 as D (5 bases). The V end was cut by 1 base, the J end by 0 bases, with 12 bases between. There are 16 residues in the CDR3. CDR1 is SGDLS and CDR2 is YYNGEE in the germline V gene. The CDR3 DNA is TGTGCCAGCAGCGTATCCAGCGGAGCTAGCACAGATACGCAGTATTTT. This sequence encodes CASSVSSGASTDTQYF.

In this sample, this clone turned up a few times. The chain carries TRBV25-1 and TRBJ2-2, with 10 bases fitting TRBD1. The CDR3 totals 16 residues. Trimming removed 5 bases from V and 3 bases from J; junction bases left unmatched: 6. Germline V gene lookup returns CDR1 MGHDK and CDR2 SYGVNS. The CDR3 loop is CASSRRDRGDTGELFF. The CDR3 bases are TGTGCCAGCAGTCGCCGGGACAGGGGTGACACCGGGGAGCTGTTTTTT.

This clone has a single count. The CDR3 DNA follows: TGTGCCAGTTCATACGGGGGACCCTTTCAGCCCCAGCATTTT. This codes for CASSYGGPFQPQHF. The chain combines TRBV19 with TRBJ1-5; possibly TRBD1 for D (5 bases). This CDR3 contains 14 residues. Per the germline V gene, CDR1 is LNHDA and CDR2 is SQIVND (reference sequence). The germline V and J ends were trimmed by 8 bases and 6 bases, with 17 bases remaining between them.

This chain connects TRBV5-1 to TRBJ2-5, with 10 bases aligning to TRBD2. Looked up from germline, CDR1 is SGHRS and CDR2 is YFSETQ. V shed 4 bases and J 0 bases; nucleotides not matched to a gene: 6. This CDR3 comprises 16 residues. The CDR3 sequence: CASSIGLAAYQETQYF. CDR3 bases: TGCGCCAGCAGCATAGGACTAGCGGCGTACCAAGAGACCCAGTACTTC.